Below, one T cell receptor (beta chain) is given with its context. The antigen is not known. CDR3 length: 16 residues. Germline CDR1 SGHRS, CDR2 YFSETQ. Trimming cost V 5 bases and J 3 bases; bases outside gene matches: 7. The data stem from a study of T-cell memory formation after mild COVID-19. On the study more broadly: For the most part, TCR clusters were specific to one donor. Study results and limitations: Mainly in CM and EM were contracting CD4+ clones; CD8+ were in EMRA.

Each CDR3 protein gets one entry after TCRdb re-called the 5' RACE reads with MiXCR. This sample has roughly 350,000 distinct CDR3 sequences, with roughly 21% found just once. Sequenced input: PBMCs or a T cell subset sorted from them (not recorded which). The chain is built from TRBV5-1 and TRBJ2-1; 11 bases are shared with TRBD2. This sequence originates from an adult woman who had mild COVID-19 (a few samples of this study predate the infection). Cell type and time point are not known. The DNA for the CDR3 is TGCGCCAGCAGACCACAAGGGACTAGCGGCTACAATGAGCAGTTCTTC. Translating gives CASRPQGTSGYNEQFF.